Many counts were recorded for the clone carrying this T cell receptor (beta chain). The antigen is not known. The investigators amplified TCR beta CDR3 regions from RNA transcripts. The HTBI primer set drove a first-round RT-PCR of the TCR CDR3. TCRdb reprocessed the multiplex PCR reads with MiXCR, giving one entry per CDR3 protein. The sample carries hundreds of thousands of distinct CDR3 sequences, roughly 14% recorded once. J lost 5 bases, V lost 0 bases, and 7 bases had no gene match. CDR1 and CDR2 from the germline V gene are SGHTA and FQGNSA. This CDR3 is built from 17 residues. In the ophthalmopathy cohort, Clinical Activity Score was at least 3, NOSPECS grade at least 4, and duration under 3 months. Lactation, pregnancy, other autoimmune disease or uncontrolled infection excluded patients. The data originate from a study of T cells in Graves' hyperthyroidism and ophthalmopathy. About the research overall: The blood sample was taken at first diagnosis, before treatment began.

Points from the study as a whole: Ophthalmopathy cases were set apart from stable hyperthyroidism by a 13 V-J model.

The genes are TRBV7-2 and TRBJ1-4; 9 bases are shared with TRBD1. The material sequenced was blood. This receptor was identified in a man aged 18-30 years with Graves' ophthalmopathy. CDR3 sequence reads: CASSLARAGTGNEKLFF. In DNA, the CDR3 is TGTGCCAGCAGCTTAGCCCGTGCGGGGACAGGGAATGAAAAACTGTTTTTT.